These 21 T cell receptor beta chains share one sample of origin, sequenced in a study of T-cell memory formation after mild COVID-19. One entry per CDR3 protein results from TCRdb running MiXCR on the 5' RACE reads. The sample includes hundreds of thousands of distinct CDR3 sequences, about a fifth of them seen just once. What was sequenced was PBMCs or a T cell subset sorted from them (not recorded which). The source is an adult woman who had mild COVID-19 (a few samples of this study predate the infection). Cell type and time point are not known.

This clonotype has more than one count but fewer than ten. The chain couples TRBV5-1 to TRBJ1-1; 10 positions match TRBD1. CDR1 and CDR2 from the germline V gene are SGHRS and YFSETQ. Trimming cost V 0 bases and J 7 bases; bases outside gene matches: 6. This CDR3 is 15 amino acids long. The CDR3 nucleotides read TGCGCCAGCAGCTTGGGGGACAGGGGCGCGGATGAAGCTTTCTTT. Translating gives CASSLGDRGADEAFF.

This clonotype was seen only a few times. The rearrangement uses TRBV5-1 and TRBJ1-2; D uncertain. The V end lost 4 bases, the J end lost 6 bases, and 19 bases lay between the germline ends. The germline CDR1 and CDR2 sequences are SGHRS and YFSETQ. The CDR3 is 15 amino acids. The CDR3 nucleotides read TGCGCCAGCAGCACCCCGAATGAGGATTGGGATGGCTACACCTTC. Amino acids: CASSTPNEDWDGYTF.

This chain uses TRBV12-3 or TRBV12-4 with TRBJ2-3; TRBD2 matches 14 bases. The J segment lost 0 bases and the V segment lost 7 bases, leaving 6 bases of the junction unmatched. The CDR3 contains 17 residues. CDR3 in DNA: TGTGCCAGCATGGGGACTAGCGGGGGATATAGCACAGATACGCAGTATTTT. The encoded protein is CASMGTSGGYSTDTQYF.

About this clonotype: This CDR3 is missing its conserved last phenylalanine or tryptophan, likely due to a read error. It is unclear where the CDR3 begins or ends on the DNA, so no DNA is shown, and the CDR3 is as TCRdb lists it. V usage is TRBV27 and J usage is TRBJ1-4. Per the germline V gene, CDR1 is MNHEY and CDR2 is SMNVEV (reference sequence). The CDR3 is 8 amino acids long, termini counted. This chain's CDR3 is CASRGFMN.

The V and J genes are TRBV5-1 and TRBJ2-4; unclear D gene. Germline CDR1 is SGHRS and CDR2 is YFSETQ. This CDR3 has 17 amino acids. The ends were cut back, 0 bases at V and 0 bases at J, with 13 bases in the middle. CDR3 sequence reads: CASSLGQWELAKNIQYF. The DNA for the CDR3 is TGCGCCAGCAGCTTGGGCCAGTGGGAACTAGCCAAAAACATTCAGTACTTC.

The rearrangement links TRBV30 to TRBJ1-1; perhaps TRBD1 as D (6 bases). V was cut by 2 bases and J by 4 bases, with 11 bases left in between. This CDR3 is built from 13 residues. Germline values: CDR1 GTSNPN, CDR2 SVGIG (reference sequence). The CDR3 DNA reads TGTGCCTGGAGTAGTGGGGGGCTCACTGAAGCTTTCTTT. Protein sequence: CAWSSGGLTEAFF.

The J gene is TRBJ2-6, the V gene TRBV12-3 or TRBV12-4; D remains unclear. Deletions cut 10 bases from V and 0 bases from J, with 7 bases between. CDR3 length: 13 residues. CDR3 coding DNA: TGTGCCAACCGGCGCTCTGGGGCCAACGTCCTGACTTTC. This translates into CANRRSGANVLTF.

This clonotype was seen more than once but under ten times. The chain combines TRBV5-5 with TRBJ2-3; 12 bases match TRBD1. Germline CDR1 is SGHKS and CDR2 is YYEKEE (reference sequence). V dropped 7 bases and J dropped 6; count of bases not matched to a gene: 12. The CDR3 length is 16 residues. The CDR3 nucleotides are TGTGCCAGCGACACAACCGGGACAGGGGGCATGGATACGCAGTATTTT. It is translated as CASDTTGTGGMDTQYF.

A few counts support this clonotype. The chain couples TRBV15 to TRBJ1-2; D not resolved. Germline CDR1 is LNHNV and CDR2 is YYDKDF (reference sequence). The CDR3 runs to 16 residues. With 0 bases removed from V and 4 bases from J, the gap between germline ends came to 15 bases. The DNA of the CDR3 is TGTGCCACCAGCAGAGATTTCGAGACCCCAATCTATGGCTACACCTTC. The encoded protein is CATSRDFETPIYGYTF.

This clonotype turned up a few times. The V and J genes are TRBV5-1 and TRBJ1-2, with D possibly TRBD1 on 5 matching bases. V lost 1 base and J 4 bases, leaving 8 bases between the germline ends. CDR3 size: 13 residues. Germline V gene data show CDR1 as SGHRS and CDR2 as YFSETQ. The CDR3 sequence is CASSLRGVYGYTF. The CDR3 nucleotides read TGCGCCAGCAGCTTGCGGGGGGTCTATGGCTACACCTTC.

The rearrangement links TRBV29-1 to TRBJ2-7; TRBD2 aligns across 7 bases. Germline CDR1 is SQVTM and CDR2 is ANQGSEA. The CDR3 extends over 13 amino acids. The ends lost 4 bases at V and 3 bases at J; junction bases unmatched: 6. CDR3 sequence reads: CSVGAGLNYEQYF. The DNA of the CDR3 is TGCAGCGTTGGAGCGGGACTTAACTACGAGCAGTACTTC.

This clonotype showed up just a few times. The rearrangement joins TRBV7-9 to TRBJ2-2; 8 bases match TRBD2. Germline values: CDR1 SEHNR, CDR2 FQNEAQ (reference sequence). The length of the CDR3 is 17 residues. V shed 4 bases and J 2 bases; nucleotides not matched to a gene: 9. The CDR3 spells CASSSLTGGRNTGELFF. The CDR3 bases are TGTGCCAGCAGCTCCCTTACGGGGGGGCGTAACACCGGGGAGCTGTTTTTT.

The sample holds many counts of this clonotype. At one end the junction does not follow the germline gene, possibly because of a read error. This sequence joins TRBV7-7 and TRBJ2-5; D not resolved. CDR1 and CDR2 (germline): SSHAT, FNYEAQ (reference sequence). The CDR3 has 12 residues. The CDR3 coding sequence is TGTGCTAGCAGCCGATTACAAGAGACCCAGTACTTC. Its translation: CASSRLQETQYF.

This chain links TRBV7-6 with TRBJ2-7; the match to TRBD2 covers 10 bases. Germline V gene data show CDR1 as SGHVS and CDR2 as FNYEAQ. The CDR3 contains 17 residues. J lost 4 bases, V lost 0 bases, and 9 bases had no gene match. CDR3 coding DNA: TGTGCCAGCAGCTTAGCAGACGGGACTAGCGAGGCGTACGAGCAGTACTTC. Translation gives CASSLADGTSEAYEQYF.

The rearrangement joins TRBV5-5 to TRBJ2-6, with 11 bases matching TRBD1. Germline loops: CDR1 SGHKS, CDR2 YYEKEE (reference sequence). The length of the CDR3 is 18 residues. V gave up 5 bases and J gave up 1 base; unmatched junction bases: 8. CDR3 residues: CASSSDRGPASGANVLTF. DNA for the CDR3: TGTGCCAGCAGTTCGGACAGGGGGCCTGCGTCTGGGGCCAACGTCCTGACTTTC.

The CDR3 bases are TGTGCCAGCAGGGGGGGAGTTGGGCGGATCTCCTACGAGCAGTACTTC. Its protein product is CASRGGVGRISYEQYF. The gene calls are TRBV12-3 or TRBV12-4 and TRBJ2-7; possible D gene TRBD2, 6 bases. The V gene lost 6 bases and the J gene lost 0 bases, with 18 bases spanning the gap. The CDR3 covers 16 residues.

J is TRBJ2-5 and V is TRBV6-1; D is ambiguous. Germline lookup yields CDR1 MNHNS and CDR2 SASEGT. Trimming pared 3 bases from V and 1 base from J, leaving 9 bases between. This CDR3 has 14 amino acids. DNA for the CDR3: TGTGCCAGCAGTGAGTCCCCGGTCCAAGAGACCCAGTACTTC. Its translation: CASSESPVQETQYF.

This CDR3 is CATSEGDRGETQYF. CDR3 nucleotide sequence: TGTGCCACCAGTGAAGGGGACAGGGGAGAGACCCAGTACTTC. The rearrangement joins TRBV24-1 to TRBJ2-5; 10 bases line up with TRBD1. Trimming cost V 4 bases and J 4 bases; bases outside gene matches: 2. The CDR3 spans 14 residues. From germline, CDR1 is KGHDR and CDR2 SFDVKD.

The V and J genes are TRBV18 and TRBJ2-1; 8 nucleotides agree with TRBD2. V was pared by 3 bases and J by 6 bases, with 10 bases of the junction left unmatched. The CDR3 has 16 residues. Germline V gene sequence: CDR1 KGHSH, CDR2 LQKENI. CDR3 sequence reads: CASSPRGSGGGNEQFF. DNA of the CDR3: TGTGCCAGCTCACCGAGGGGGAGCGGGGGCGGCAATGAGCAGTTCTTC.

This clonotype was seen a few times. The CDR3 reads CASSFGLMNTEAFF. The CDR3 DNA reads as TGTGCCAGCAGTTTCGGCTTGATGAACACTGAAGCTTTCTTT. V usage is TRBV12-3 or TRBV12-4 and J usage is TRBJ1-1, with D unclear. V was pared by 3 bases and J by 0 bases, with 8 bases between. This CDR3 contains 14 residues.

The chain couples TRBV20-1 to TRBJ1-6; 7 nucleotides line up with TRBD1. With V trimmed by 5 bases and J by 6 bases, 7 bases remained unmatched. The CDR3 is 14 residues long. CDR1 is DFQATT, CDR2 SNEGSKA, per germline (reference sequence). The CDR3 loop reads CSAVPGQSNSPLHF. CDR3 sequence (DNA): TGCAGTGCTGTCCCGGGACAGAGTAATTCACCCCTCCACTTT.